These 8 T cell receptor beta chains were sequenced from one sample in a study of OX40 agonist ivuxolimab in advanced cancers. Clones were sequenced by immunoSEQ multiplex PCR, and TCRdb holds only the in-frame ones, with some missing. The repertoire holds fewer than 75,000 clones, with roughly 89% as singletons. The material sequenced was CD4+ or CD8+ T cells sorted from blood, taken in a trial of the OX40 agonist ivuxolimab. These receptors all stem from an adult with an advanced solid tumor such as melanoma, head and neck, liver or kidney cancer.

The rearrangement joins TRBV5-1 to TRBJ2-7; D is unclear. The length of the CDR3 is 14 residues. The germline V gene encodes CDR1 SGHRS and CDR2 YFSETQ. V was shortened by 0 bases and J by 2 bases, with 9 bases between the two germline ends. CDR3 in amino acids: CASSLGTATYEQYF. As DNA, the CDR3 is TGCGCCAGCAGCTTGGGGACGGCGACCTACGAGCAGTACTTC.

The rearrangement links TRBV4-1 to TRBJ2-6; D remains unclear. Trimming removed 3 bases from V and 1 base from J, with 16 bases in between. This CDR3 is built from 18 residues. Germline V lookup: CDR1 MGHRA, CDR2 YSYEKL. Here the CDR3 DNA reads TGCGCCAGCAGCCACTCACTCCGTACTACTTCTGGGGCCAACGTCCTGACTTTC. It encodes CASSHSLRTTSGANVLTF.

The rearrangement uses TRBV5-1 and TRBJ1-4, with D possibly being TRBD1 (6 bases). Per germline, CDR1 SGHRS and CDR2 YFSETQ. V lost 7 bases to trimming and J lost 8 bases, with 24 bases between them. CDR3 length: 16 residues. As DNA, the CDR3 is TGCGCCAGCTCATCTATAGGGGACAACGTGGGGGAAAAACTGTTTTTT. Translation: CASSSIGDNVGEKLFF.

Here the CDR3 reads CASSRVGSGRGSDTQYF. CDR3 DNA sequence: TGTGCCAGCAGCAGGGTGGGTAGCGGGAGAGGTTCAGATACGCAGTATTTT. The chain combines TRBV21-1 with TRBJ2-3; TRBD2, the table's D call, lacks a check against the DNA. TRBV21-1 is deemed a pseudogene. The CDR3 extends over 17 amino acids.

The chain combines TRBV7-8 with TRBJ2-1; 8 nucleotides line up with TRBD2. Germline CDR1 and CDR2: SGHVS and FQNEAQ. V shed 3 bases, J shed 7 bases, and the junction held 8 bases outside the gene matches. The CDR3 covers 15 residues. CDR3 amino acids: CASSLNSGISNEQFF. CDR3 DNA sequence: TGTGCCAGCAGCTTGAATAGCGGGATATCAAATGAGCAGTTCTTC.

The chain uses TRBV5-4 and TRBJ2-3; D remains unclear. The V gene's germline CDR1 is SGHNT and CDR2 YYREEE (reference sequence). This CDR3 is 15 amino acids long. V was trimmed by 0 bases and J by 2 bases, leaving 10 bases between them. This CDR3 reads CASSLGGDLTDTQYF. As DNA, the CDR3 is TGTGCCAGCAGCTTGGGTGGGGATCTCACAGATACGCAGTATTTT.

The CDR3, as DNA: TGTGCCAGCAGCTTAGGCGAGAACACTGAAGCTTTCTTT. It specifies CASSLGENTEAFF. The chain employs TRBV13 and TRBJ1-1; no firm D call. Germline V gene sequence: CDR1 PRHDT, CDR2 FYEKMQ (reference sequence). V lost 0 bases and J 1 base, leaving 3 bases between the germline ends. The CDR3 length is 13 residues.

This chain joins TRBV27 and TRBJ1-4; TRBD1 matches 8 bases. With V trimmed by 6 bases and J by 7 bases, 7 bases remained unmatched. Germline lookup yields CDR1 MNHEY and CDR2 SMNVEV (reference sequence). The CDR3 runs to 14 residues. This CDR3 is CASRGTGEGEKLFF. CDR3 nucleotides: TGTGCCAGCAGAGGGACAGGAGAGGGTGAAAAACTGTTTTTT.